The 8 T cell receptor beta chains in this list originate from one sample, sequenced in a study of T-cell memory formation after mild COVID-19. TCRdb processed the 5' RACE reads anew with MiXCR; each CDR3 protein has one entry. The sample shows nearly 250,000 distinct CDR3 sequences, approximately 15% of them seen only once. Input material: PBMCs or a T cell subset sorted from them (not recorded which). Every receptor here comes from an adult woman who had mild COVID-19 (a few samples of this study predate the infection). Cell type and time point are not known.

The chain is built from TRBV10-3 and TRBJ2-6; the D is unclear. The CDR3 totals 15 residues. V lost 5 bases to trimming and J lost 0 bases, with 8 bases between them. The germline V gene encodes CDR1 ENHRY and CDR2 SYGVKD. As DNA, the CDR3 is TGTGCCATCAGTCCGACGGACTCTGGGGCCAACGTCCTGACTTTC. Encoded protein: CAISPTDSGANVLTF.

The chain links TRBV5-1 to TRBJ2-3; D call uncertain. The CDR3 loop spans 14 amino acids. Germline V gene lookup returns CDR1 SGHRS and CDR2 YFSETQ. V was trimmed by 1 base and J by 2 bases, leaving 8 bases between them. The CDR3 DNA reads as TGCGCCAGCAGCTTGACACAGTACACAGATACGCAGTATTTT. Translated: CASSLTQYTDTQYF.

This clonotype was detected a few times. This chain joins TRBV10-3 and TRBJ2-1, with 9 positions matching TRBD2. The CDR3 contains 15 residues. V lost 8 bases, J lost 6 bases, and 11 bases stayed unmatched. CDR1 is ENHRY and CDR2 is SYGVKD in the germline V gene. The CDR3 protein is CAIGTHAGGPNEQFF. As DNA, the CDR3 is TGTGCCATCGGGACCCACGCGGGAGGGCCCAATGAGCAGTTCTTC.

This clonotype was recorded many times. This chain joins TRBV29-1 and TRBJ2-1; 9 bases match TRBD1. The CDR3 is made up of 14 amino acids. V was clipped by 6 bases and J by 3 bases; unmatched bases: 6. The V gene's germline CDR1 is SQVTM and CDR2 ANQGSEA. The CDR3 loop is CSVATGGIYNEQFF. In DNA form, the CDR3 reads TGCAGCGTCGCGACAGGGGGAATCTACAATGAGCAGTTCTTC.

This clonotype appeared many times. The chain is built from TRBV20-1 and TRBJ1-2, with 7 positions matching TRBD1. This CDR3 spans 15 amino acids. V shed 0 bases, J shed 7 bases, and the junction held 11 bases outside the gene matches. Germline V gives CDR1 DFQATT, CDR2 SNEGSKA (reference sequence). CDR3 amino acids: CSAREIQGRNSGYTF. The CDR3 bases are TGCAGTGCTAGAGAGATACAGGGGAGGAATTCTGGCTACACCTTC.

The chain uses TRBV7-3 and TRBJ1-1; D gene uncertain. CDR1 is SGHTA and CDR2 is FQGTGA in the germline V gene. Between the trimmed V and J ends, which lost 5 bases and 1 base, there was a span of 14 bases. The CDR3 has 15 amino acids. CDR3 region: CASSPNGFGNTEAFF. The CDR3 nucleotides are TGTGCCAGCAGCCCAAACGGCTTTGGGAACACTGAAGCTTTCTTT.

This clonotype came up a few times. The rearrangement links TRBV12-3 or TRBV12-4 to TRBJ2-1, with 10 bases identical to TRBD1. This CDR3 has 18 amino acids. V was pared by 6 bases and J by 5 bases, with 16 bases of the junction left unmatched. The CDR3, as DNA: TGTGCCAGCAGCTCTGGAAGACAGGGGGCTCTTCTCCACAATGAGCAGTTCTTC. Translated: CASSSGRQGALLHNEQFF.

This clonotype occurred many times. The rearrangement joins TRBV5-6 to TRBJ1-1; 7 bases align to TRBD1. This CDR3 spans 12 amino acids. With 0 bases clipped from V and 8 bases from J, the junction kept 1 base outside the gene matches. CDR1 is SGHDT and CDR2 is YYEEEE in the germline V gene. CDR3 amino acids: CASSLVRGEAFF. As DNA, the CDR3 is TGTGCCAGCAGCTTGGTCAGGGGGGAAGCTTTCTTT. Looking up the rest from reference TRBV5-6 and TRBJ1-1 gives the full variable domain: DAGVTQSPTHLIKTRGQQVTLRCSPKSGHDTVSWYQQALGQGPQFIFQYYEEEERQRGNFPDRFSGHQFPNYSSELNVNALLLGDSALYLCASSLVRGEAFFGQGTRLTVV.